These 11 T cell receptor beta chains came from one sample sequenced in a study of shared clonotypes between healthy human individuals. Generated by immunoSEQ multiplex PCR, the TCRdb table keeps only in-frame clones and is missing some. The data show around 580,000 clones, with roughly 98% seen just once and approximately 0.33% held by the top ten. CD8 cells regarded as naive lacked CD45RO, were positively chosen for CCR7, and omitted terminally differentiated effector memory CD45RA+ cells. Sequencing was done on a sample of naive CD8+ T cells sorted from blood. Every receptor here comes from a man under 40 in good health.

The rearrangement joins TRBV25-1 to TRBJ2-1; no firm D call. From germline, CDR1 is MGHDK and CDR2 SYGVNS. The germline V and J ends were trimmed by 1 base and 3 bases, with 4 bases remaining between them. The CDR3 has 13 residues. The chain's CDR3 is CASSEWVYNEQFF. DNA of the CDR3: TGTGCCAGCAGTGAATGGGTCTACAATGAGCAGTTCTTC.

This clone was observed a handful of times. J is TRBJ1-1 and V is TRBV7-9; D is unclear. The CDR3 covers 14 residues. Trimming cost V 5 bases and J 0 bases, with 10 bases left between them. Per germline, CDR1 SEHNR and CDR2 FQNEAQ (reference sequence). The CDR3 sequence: CASSRLELNTEAFF. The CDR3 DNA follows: TGTGCCAGCAGCCGCCTGGAGCTGAACACTGAAGCTTTCTTT.

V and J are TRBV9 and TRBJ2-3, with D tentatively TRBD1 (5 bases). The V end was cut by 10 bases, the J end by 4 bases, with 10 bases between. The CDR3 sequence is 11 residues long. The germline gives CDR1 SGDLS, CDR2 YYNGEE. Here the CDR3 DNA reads TGTGCCGGCTACAGGTCAGATACGCAGTATTTT. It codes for CAGYRSDTQYF. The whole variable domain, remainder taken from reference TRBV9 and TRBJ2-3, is DSGVTQTPKHLITATGQRVTLRCSPRSGDLSVYWYQQSLDQGLQFLIQYYNGEERAKGNILERFSAQQFPDLHSELNLSSLELGDSALYFCAGYRSDTQYFGPGTRLTVL.

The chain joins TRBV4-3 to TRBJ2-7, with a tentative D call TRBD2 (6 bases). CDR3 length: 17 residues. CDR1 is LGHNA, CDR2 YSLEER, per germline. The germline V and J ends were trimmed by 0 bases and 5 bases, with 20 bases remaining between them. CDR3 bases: TGCGCCAGCAGCCAAGATCGAATACTAGCCATACCCCACGAGCAGTACTTC. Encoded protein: CASSQDRILAIPHEQYF.

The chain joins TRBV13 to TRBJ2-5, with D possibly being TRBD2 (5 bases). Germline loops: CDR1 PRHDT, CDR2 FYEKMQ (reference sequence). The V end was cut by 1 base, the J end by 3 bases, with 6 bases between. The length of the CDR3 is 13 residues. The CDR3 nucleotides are TGTGCCAGCAGCTTAGAGGGAGAAGAGACCCAGTACTTC. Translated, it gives CASSLEGEETQYF.

CDR3 residues: CASSAEGDRNQPQHF. The DNA for the CDR3 is TGTGCCAGCAGCGCAGAGGGGGATCGGAATCAGCCCCAGCATTTT. This sequence joins TRBV7-9 and TRBJ1-5; D possibly corresponds to TRBD1 (6 bases). Germline CDR1 is SEHNR and CDR2 is FQNEAQ (reference sequence). Trimming left V 5 bases short and J 4 bases short, with 15 bases between. This CDR3 comprises 15 residues. Full variable domain (outside the CDR3, taken from reference TRBV7-9 and TRBJ1-5): DTGVSQNPRHKITKRGQNVTFRCDPISEHNRLYWYRQTLGQGPEFLTYFQNEAQLEKSRLLSDRFSAERPKGSFSTLEIQRTEQGDSAMYLCASSAEGDRNQPQHFGDGTRLSIL.

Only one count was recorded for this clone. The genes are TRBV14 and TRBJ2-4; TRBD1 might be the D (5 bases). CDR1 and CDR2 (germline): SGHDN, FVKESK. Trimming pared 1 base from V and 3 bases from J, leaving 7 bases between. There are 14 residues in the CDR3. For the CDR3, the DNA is TGTGCCAGCAGCCAAGGCCAGGGCAAAAACATTCAGTACTTC. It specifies CASSQGQGKNIQYF. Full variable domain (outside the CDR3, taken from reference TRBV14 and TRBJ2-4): EAGVTQFPSHSVIEKGQTVTLRCDPISGHDNLYWYRRVMGKEIKFLLHFVKESKQDESGMPNNRFLAERTGGTYSTLKVQPAELEDSGVYFCASSQGQGKNIQYFGAGTRLSVL.

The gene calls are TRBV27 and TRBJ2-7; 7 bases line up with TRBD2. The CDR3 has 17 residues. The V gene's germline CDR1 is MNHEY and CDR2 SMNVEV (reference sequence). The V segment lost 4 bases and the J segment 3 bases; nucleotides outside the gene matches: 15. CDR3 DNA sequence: TGTGCCAGCAGTTCAGACAGCGGGGTGCGCCTTCACTACGAGCAGTACTTC. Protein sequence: CASSSDSGVRLHYEQYF.

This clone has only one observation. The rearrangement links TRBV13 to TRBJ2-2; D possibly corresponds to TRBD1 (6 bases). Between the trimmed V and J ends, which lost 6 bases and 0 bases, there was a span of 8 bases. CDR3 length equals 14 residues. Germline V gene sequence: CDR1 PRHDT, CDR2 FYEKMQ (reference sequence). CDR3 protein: CASSWDTNTGELFF. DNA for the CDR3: TGTGCCAGCAGTTGGGACACGAACACCGGGGAGCTGTTTTTT.

The CDR3 loop reads CASSHTSVVLNEQFF. The DNA of the CDR3 is TGTGCCAGCAGTCATACTAGCGTGGTCCTCAATGAGCAGTTCTTC. This chain uses TRBV6-4 with TRBJ2-1; 7 nucleotides align to TRBD2. Germline V lookup: CDR1 MRHNA, CDR2 SNTAGT. With 5 bases clipped from V and 6 bases from J, the junction kept 10 bases outside the gene matches. This CDR3 has 15 residues.

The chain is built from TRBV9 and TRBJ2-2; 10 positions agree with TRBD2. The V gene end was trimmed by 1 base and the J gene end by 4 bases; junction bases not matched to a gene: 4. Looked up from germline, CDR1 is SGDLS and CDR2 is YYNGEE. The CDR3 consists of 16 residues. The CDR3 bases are TGTGCCAGCAGCGTATCTAGCGGGAGTATCACCGGGGAGCTGTTTTTT. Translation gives CASSVSSGSITGELFF.